Here is one TCR beta chain with its context. This sample is drawn from a study of T cell changes during pregnancy in multiple sclerosis. TCRdb's copy holds only in-frame clones and misses some; the assay was immunoSEQ multiplex PCR. The table records tens of thousands of clones, around 89% of them present only once. V was cut by 5 bases and J by 4 bases, with 17 bases left in between. CDR1 PRHDT and CDR2 FYEKMQ come from the germline V gene (reference sequence). This CDR3 is 15 amino acids long. The sample was CD8+ T cells from peripheral blood mononuclear cells, taken in the second trimester of pregnancy. The TCR comes from a female donor with multiple sclerosis, enrolled in a pregnancy study. This sequence joins TRBV13 and TRBJ1-1, with D perhaps matching TRBD1 (5 bases). The CDR3, as DNA: TGTGCCAGCAGCGCAACATGGGGGGTGGGCACTGAAGCTTTCTTT. It yields the protein CASSATWGVGTEAFF.